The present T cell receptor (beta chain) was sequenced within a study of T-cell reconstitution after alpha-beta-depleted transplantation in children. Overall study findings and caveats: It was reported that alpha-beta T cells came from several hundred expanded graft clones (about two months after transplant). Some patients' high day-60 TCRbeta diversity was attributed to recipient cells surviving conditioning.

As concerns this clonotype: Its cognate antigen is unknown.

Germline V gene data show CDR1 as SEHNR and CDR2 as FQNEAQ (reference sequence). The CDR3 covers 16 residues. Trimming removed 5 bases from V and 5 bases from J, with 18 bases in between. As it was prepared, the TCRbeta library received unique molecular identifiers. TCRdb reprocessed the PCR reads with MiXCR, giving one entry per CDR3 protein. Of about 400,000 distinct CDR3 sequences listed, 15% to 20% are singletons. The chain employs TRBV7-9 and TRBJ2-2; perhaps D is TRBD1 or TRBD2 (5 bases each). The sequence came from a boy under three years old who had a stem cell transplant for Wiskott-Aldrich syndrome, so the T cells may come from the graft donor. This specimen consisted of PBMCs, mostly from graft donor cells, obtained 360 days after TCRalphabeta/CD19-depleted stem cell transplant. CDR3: CASSPRGTLRTGELFF. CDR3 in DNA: TGTGCCAGCAGCCCCCGGGGCACGCTACGGACCGGGGAGCTGTTTTTT.